Listed here are 9 T cell receptor beta chains from one sample, sequenced in a study of identical twins. TCRdb recomputed calls from the 5' RACE reads with MiXCR, one row per CDR3 protein. This sample has roughly 700,000 distinct CDR3 sequences, with less than 10% found just once. These same records also appear under a second study, on yellow fever vaccine responses in identical twins.

Sequenced sample: PBMCs. The receptors shown here come from a woman younger than 35 in good health.

The CDR3 region is CSVTRDYTGELFF. CDR3 DNA sequence: TGCAGCGTTACTAGGGATTACACCGGGGAGCTGTTTTTT. The chain uses TRBV29-1 and TRBJ2-2; D is perhaps TRBD2 (5 bases). CDR1 and CDR2 from the germline V gene are SQVTM and ANQGSEA. This CDR3 contains 13 residues. V lost 5 bases and J lost 3, with 10 bases in between.

This clonotype showed up just a few times. This sequence joins TRBV28 and TRBJ2-5, with 14 bases matching TRBD2. Trimming took 5 bases from V and 3 from J; bases not matched to a gene: 11. The CDR3 sequence is 18 residues long. Germline CDR1 is MDHEN and CDR2 is SYDVKM. CDR3 in amino acids: CASSPWTSGRRQEETQYF. DNA of the CDR3: TGTGCCAGCAGTCCCTGGACTAGCGGGAGGCGACAAGAAGAGACCCAGTACTTC. The variable domain in full, with the rest retrieved from reference TRBV28 and TRBJ2-5, is DVKVTQSSRYLVKRTGEKVFLECVQDMDHENMFWYRQDPGLGLRLIYFSYDVKMKEKGDIPEGYSVSREKKERFSLILESASTNQTSMYLCASSPWTSGRRQEETQYFGPGTRLLVL.

This clonotype was seen repeatedly, ten times or more. The V call is TRBV2, the J call TRBJ2-1; D may correspond to TRBD1 or TRBD2 (5 bases each). Looked up from germline, CDR1 is SNHLY and CDR2 is FYNNEI. V was clipped by 6 bases and J by 7 bases, with 16 bases between them. CDR3 length: 14 amino acids. CDR3 bases: TGTGCCAGCAGGAGGGACCCGGGGACGAATGAGCAGTTCTTC. Its protein is CASRRDPGTNEQFF.

This clonotype was seen repeatedly, ten times or more. This rearrangement joins TRBV7-6 to TRBJ2-7, with D unclear. The CDR3 length is 13 residues. Between the trimmed V and J ends, which lost 4 bases and 1 base, there was a span of 8 bases. Germline V gene data show CDR1 as SGHVS and CDR2 as FNYEAQ. CDR3 residues: CASSWDASYEQYF. CDR3 nucleotides: TGTGCCAGCAGCTGGGATGCATCCTACGAGCAGTACTTC.

The table lists this clonotype with a few counts. The V and J genes are TRBV7-3 and TRBJ1-1, with 7 bases aligning to TRBD1. Trimming took 5 bases from V and 4 from J; bases not matched to a gene: 4. This CDR3 is 13 amino acids long. Germline V gene lookup returns CDR1 SGHTA and CDR2 FQGTGA. The chain's CDR3 is CASSQRQGTEAFF. As DNA, the CDR3 is TGTGCCAGCAGCCAACGACAGGGCACTGAAGCTTTCTTT.

This clonotype was detected many times. The CDR3 nucleotides are TGTGCCAGCAGTGACGGGGGGGGCTCAGATACGCAGTATTTT. Amino acids: CASSDGGGSDTQYF. The V gene is TRBV6-4, the J gene TRBJ2-3; the D gene is possibly TRBD2 (7 bases). Germline CDR1 reads MRHNA; CDR2 reads SNTAGT. V dropped 2 bases and J dropped 4 bases, with 10 bases sitting between them. CDR3 size: 14 residues.

This clonotype was seen only a few times. This rearrangement joins TRBV29-1 to TRBJ2-3; 12 bases map to TRBD2. Germline assignment: CDR1 SQVTM and CDR2 ANQGSEA. Trimming at V came to 4 bases and at J to 4 bases, leaving 6 bases not matched to a gene. The CDR3 runs 15 residues. Here the CDR3 DNA reads TGCAGCGTTGTGACTAGCGGGAGACTCGCAGATACGCAGTATTTT. Protein: CSVVTSGRLADTQYF.

In this sample, this clonotype turned up a few times. The V gene is TRBV11-2, the J gene TRBJ2-4; 14 bases map to TRBD2. J lost 7 bases, V lost 5 bases, and 7 bases had no gene match. Per the germline V gene, CDR1 is SGHAT and CDR2 is FQNNGV. This CDR3 is built from 16 residues. The CDR3 protein is CASSRLAGGPGNIQYF. The CDR3 DNA reads as TGTGCCAGCAGCCGACTAGCGGGAGGGCCCGGGAACATTCAGTACTTC. The complete variable domain, with remaining parts taken from reference TRBV11-2 and TRBJ2-4, reads EAGVAQSPRYKIIEKRQSVAFWCNPISGHATLYWYQQILGQGPKLLIQFQNNGVVDDSQLPKDRFSAERLKGVDSTLKIQPAKLEDSAVYLCASSRLAGGPGNIQYFGAGTRLSVL.

This clonotype occurred a few times. The chain uses TRBV20-1 and TRBJ2-2; possibly TRBD1 or TRBD2 for D (5 bases each). Germline assignment: CDR1 DFQATT and CDR2 SNEGSKA (reference sequence). Trimming cost V 6 bases and J 8 bases, with 19 bases left between them. This CDR3 is 14 amino acids long. Written as DNA, the CDR3 is TGCAGTGCCTGTAGGGACGGCCCGGAGGGGGAGCTGTTTTTT. Encoded protein: CSACRDGPEGELFF.